The 3 T cell receptor beta chains below all came from one sample that was sequenced in a study of T-cell reconstitution after alpha-beta-depleted transplantation in children. Unique molecular identifiers featured in how the TCRbeta library was prepared. TCRdb reprocessed the PCR reads via MiXCR and lists one record per CDR3 protein. Of around 420,000 distinct CDR3 sequences listed, about a sixth are singletons. This specimen was PBMCs, mostly from graft donor cells, taken 360 days after TCRalphabeta/CD19-depleted stem cell transplant. Receptors originate from a boy less than two years old who had a stem cell transplant for Wiskott-Aldrich syndrome, so the T cells may come from the graft donor.

This chain uses TRBV29-1 with TRBJ2-2; tentatively, D is TRBD1 (6 bases). From germline, CDR1 is SQVTM and CDR2 ANQGSEA. The CDR3 is made up of 12 amino acids. V dropped 6 bases and J dropped 7 bases, with 12 bases sitting between them. The CDR3 protein is CSVRKGDGELFF. CDR3 nucleotide sequence: TGCAGCGTCCGAAAGGGGGACGGGGAGCTGTTTTTT.

This clonotype was found a few times. This chain uses TRBV12-3 or TRBV12-4 with TRBJ1-1; D not certain. CDR3 length: 12 residues. The V end lost 6 bases, the J end lost 10 bases, and 15 bases lay between the germline ends. CDR3 sequence: CASSTNRGLAFF. CDR3 in DNA: TGTGCCAGCAGCACCAATCGAGGGCTAGCTTTCTTT.

This clonotype was seen more than once but under ten times. The rearrangement joins TRBV6-6 to TRBJ1-1; no clear D gene. Deletions cut 8 bases from V and 0 bases from J, with 10 bases between. Germline CDR1 MNHNY, CDR2 SVGAGI (reference sequence). The CDR3 runs to 13 residues. CDR3 in amino acids: CASRAQMNTEAFF. CDR3 DNA sequence: TGTGCCAGCCGGGCCCAGATGAACACTGAAGCTTTCTTT.